Included here is one TCR beta chain sequence, with context. Its specificity is unknown. Sequencing used immunoSEQ multiplex PCR; TCRdb keeps in-frame clones, though not all of them. The data hold about 52,000 clones, with 94% observed a single time. Trimming shortened V by 4 bases and J by 7 bases, and 7 bases separated the two germline ends. From germline, CDR1 is MNHEY and CDR2 SMNVEV (reference sequence). This CDR3 spans 12 amino acids. This entry comes from a study of OX40 agonist ivuxolimab in advanced cancers. As for the study in general: Ivuxolimab, an agonist antibody against OX40 (CD134), was given to patients. Of the patients, three showed partial responses, one with hepatocellular carcinoma and two with cutaneous melanoma. Study findings and constraints: Doses of 0.1 to 3.0 mg/kg were accompanied by clonal expansion of CD4+ and CD8+ blood T cells by week 6.

The receptor's source is an adult with an advanced solid tumor such as melanoma, head and neck, liver or kidney cancer. The rearrangement joins TRBV27 to TRBJ1-4; D is unresolved. The source material was CD4+ or CD8+ T cells sorted from blood, sampled in a trial of the OX40 agonist ivuxolimab. CDR3 sequence reads: CASSWTGEKLFF. In DNA form, the CDR3 reads TGTGCCAGCAGTTGGACGGGTGAAAAACTGTTTTTT. Combining the CDR3 with reference TRBV27 and TRBJ1-4 gives the whole variable domain EAQVTQNPRYLITVTGKKLTVTCSQNMNHEYMSWYRQDPGLGLRQIYYSMNVEVTDKGDVPEGYKVSRKEKRNFPLILESPSPNQTSLYFCASSWTGEKLFFGSGTQLSVL.